The source of this T cell receptor (beta chain) is a study of T and B cells in COVID-19 patients. Multiplex PCR with BIOMED2 TRB-A/B primer pools amplified TRB rearrangements. TCRdb re-called the multiplex PCR reads through MiXCR, storing one row per CDR3 protein. The sample carries about 15,000 distinct CDR3 sequences, 25% to 35% recorded once. From blood, roughly 250-550 ng of genomic DNA served as TRB template. The sequence was collected from a human donor who had recovered from COVID-19. The sequencing sample was made of blood.

DNA for the CDR3: TGTGCCACCAGTGATACCACCAGGAACGAGCAGTACTTC. It specifies CATSDTTRNEQYF. The chain links TRBV24-1 to TRBJ2-7; D not certain. The CDR3 consists of 13 residues. V lost 3 bases to trimming and J lost 5 bases, with 10 bases between them. CDR1 KGHDR and CDR2 SFDVKD come from the germline V gene.